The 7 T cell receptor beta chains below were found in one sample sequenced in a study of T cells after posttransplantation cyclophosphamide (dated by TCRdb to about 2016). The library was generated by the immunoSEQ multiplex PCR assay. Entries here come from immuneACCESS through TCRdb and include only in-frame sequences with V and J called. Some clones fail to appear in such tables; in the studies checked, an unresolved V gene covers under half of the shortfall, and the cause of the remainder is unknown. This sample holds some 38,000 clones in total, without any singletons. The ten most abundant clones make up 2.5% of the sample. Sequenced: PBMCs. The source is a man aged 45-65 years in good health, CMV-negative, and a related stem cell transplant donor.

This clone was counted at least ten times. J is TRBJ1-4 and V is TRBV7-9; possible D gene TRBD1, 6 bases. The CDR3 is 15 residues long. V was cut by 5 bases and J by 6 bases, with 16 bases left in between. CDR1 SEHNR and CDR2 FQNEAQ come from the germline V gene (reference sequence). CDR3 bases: TGTGCCAGCAGCGCCTACAGGGTAGGGCATGAAAAACTGTTTTTT. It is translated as CASSAYRVGHEKLFF.

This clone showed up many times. CDR3 DNA: TGTGCCAGCAGCCCGGAGGCGGGGGCCTACGAGCAGTACTTC. Translated: CASSPEAGAYEQYF. The V gene is TRBV7-8, the J gene TRBJ2-7; 7 positions match TRBD2. Per germline, CDR1 SGHVS and CDR2 FQNEAQ. With V trimmed by 5 bases and J by 2 bases, 6 bases remained unmatched. The CDR3 sequence is 14 residues long.

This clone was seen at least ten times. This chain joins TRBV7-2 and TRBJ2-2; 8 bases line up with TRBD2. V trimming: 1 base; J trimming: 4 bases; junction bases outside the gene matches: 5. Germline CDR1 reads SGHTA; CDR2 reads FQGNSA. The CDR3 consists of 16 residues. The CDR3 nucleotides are TGTGCCAGCAGCTTAGAACTAGCGGCGACCACCGGGGAGCTGTTTTTT. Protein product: CASSLELAATTGELFF.

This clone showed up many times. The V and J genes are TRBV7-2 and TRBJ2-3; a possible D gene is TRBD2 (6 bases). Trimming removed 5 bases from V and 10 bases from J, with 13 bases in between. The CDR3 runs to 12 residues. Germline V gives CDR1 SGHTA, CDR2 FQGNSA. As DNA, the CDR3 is TGTGCCAGCAGCCCGGGACTTACGTCGCAGTATTTT. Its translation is CASSPGLTSQYF.

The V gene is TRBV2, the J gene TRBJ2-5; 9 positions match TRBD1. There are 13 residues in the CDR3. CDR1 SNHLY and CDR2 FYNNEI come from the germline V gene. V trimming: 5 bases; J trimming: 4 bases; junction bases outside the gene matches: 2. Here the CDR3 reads CASSPGQGETQYF. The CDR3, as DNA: TGTGCCAGCAGTCCGGGACAGGGAGAGACCCAGTACTTC.

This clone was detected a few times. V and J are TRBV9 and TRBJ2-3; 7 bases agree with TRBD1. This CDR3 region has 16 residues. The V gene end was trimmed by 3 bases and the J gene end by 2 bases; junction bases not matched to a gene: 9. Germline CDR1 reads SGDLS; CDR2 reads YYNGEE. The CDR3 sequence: CASSGYRGVVTDTQYF. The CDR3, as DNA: TGTGCCAGCAGCGGATACAGGGGTGTGGTCACAGATACGCAGTATTTT.

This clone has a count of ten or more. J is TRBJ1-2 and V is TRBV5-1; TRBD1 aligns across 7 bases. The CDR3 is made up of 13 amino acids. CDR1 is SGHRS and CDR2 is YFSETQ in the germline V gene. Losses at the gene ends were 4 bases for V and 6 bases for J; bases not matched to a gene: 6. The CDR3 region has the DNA TGCGCCAGCAGCAATACCGGGACAGATGGCTACACCTTC. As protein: CASSNTGTDGYTF.